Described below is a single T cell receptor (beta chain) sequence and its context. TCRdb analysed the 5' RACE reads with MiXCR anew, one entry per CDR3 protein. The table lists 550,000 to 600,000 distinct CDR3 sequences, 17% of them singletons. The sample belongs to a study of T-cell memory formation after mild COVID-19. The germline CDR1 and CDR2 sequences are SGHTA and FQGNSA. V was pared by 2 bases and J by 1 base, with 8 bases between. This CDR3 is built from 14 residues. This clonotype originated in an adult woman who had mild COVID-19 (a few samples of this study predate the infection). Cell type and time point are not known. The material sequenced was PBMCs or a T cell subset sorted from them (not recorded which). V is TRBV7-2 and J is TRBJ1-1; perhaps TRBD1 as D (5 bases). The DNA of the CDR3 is TGTGCCAGCAGCTTAATCGGGGCGAACACTGAAGCTTTCTTT. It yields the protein CASSLIGANTEAFF.